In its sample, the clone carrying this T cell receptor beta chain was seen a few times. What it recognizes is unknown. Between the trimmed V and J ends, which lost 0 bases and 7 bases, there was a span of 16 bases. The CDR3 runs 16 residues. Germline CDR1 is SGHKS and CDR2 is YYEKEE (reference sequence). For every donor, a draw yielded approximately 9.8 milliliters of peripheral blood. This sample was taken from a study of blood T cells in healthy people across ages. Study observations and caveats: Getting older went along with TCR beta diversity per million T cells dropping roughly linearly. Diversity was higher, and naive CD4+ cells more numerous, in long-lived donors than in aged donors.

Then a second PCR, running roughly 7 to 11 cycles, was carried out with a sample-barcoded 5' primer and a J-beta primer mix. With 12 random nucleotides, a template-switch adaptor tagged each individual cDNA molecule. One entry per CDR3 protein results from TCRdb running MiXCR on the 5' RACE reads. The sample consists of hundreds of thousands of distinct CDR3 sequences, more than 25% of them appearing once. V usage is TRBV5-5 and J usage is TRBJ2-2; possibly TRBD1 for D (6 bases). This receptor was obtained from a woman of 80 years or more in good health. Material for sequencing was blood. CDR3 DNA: TGTGCCAGCAGCTTGGCGATTCGACAGGACAGCGGGGAGCTGTTTTTT. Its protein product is CASSLAIRQDSGELFF.